This T cell receptor beta chain was observed in a study of early T cells in non-severe SARS-CoV-2 infection. Notes on the study in general: VDJdb-based matching was biased toward anti-spike CD8 responses and missed private and CD4 specificities.

From germline, CDR1 is KGHSH and CDR2 LQKENI. Trimming stripped 2 bases from V and 4 bases from J, with 3 bases between. The CDR3 is 13 amino acids. Molecules of cDNA were individually given unique molecular identifiers that were attached to them. TCRdb re-called the 5' RACE reads with MiXCR, one entry per CDR3 protein. This sample has some 50,000 distinct CDR3 sequences; about 9.7% occur once, and the top ten carry 4.2%. Remarks on this clonotype: The antigen remains undetermined.

This TCR came from an adult who was a healthcare worker with PCR-confirmed SARS-CoV-2 infection or an uninfected control (not recorded which). V usage is TRBV18 and J usage is TRBJ1-6; D gene uncertain. The sequencing input was whole blood. CDR3 sequence reads: CASSPGYNSPLHF. Here the CDR3 DNA reads TGTGCCAGCTCACCAGGGTATAATTCACCCCTCCACTTT.